Here is one T cell receptor beta chain with its context. Its antigen is not known. The PCR used 60 V beta and 13 J beta primers. Assay: immunoSEQ multiplex PCR; the TCRdb copy retains only in-frame clones and omits some. Here the sample spans around 67,000 clones, about 86% being singletons. The data were taken from a study of glioma-infiltrating T cells after dendritic cell vaccination. Study findings and constraints: The cohort had few patients with full blood and tumor sets.

The TCR sequence derives from a human donor with glioblastoma. Specimen: blood, collected before dendritic cell vaccination.

CDR3 loop: CASSWRDSSYEQYF. In DNA, the CDR3 is TGTGCCAGCAGCTGGCGGGACAGCTCCTACGAGCAGTACTTC. V and J are TRBV13 and TRBJ2-7; D possibly corresponds to TRBD1 (7 bases). Per the germline V gene, CDR1 is PRHDT and CDR2 is FYEKMQ (reference sequence). This CDR3 comprises 14 residues. Trimming left V 4 bases short and J 0 bases short, with 10 bases between. The whole variable domain, filled in from reference TRBV13 and TRBJ2-7, reads AAGVIQSPRHLIKEKRETATLKCYPIPRHDTVYWYQQGPGQDPQFLISFYEKMQSDKGSIPDRFSAQQFSDYHSELNMSSLELGDSALYFCASSWRDSSYEQYFGPGTRLTVT.